This is a list of T cell receptor beta chains from one sample in a study of identical twins. One entry per CDR3 protein results from TCRdb running MiXCR on the 5' RACE reads. The repertoire has about 700,000 distinct CDR3 sequences, approximately 9% of them found once; the top ten carry around 0.95%. These data also featured in a second study, about yellow fever vaccine responses in identical twins.

What was sequenced was PBMCs. The receptor set was obtained from a woman under 30 in good health. Each CDR3 is given with its conserved first and last residue. D genes are given only for firm matches. Clone size is stated in some rows and not others, as once, few, many or a class when expanded.

v_gene	abundance	d_gene	j_gene	CDR3aa	CDR3nt
TRBV7-3	few	-	TRBJ1-3	CASSLGGEGNTIYF	TGTGCCAGCAGCCTCGGGGGGGAAGGGAACACCATATATTTT
TRBV3-1	many	TRBD1	TRBJ2-7	CASSPQTGTYEQYF	TGTGCCAGCAGCCCCCAGACAGGGACCTACGAGCAGTACTTC
TRBV3-1	-	TRBD2	TRBJ2-1	CASSQELAEYNEQFF	TGTGCCAGCAGCCAAGAACTAGCGGAGTACAATGAGCAGTTCTTC
TRBV6-1	few	TRBD1	TRBJ2-3	CASTGGDRGTDTQYF	TGTGCCAGCACCGGAGGGGACAGGGGAACAGATACGCAGTATTTT
TRBV9	few	-	TRBJ2-2	CASSFTAGELFF	TGTGCCAGCAGCTTCACCGCCGGGGAGCTGTTTTTT
TRBV12-3/TRBV12-4	many	-	TRBJ2-3	CASSKGGESTRGQYF	TGTGCCAGCAGTAAGGGGGGCGAGTCGACAAGAGGGCAGTATTTT
TRBV7-2	-	-	TRBJ2-7	CASSSPYGEQYF	TGTGCCAGCAGCTCCCCCTATGGCGAGCAGTACTTC
TRBV11-1	few	TRBD2	TRBJ2-1	CASSPSRLAGQARSYNEQFF	TGTGCCAGCAGCCCCTCCCGACTAGCGGGGCAAGCCCGCTCCTACAATGAGCAGTTCTTC
TRBV20-1	many	TRBD2	TRBJ2-1	CSASTSSSGSDNEQFF	TGCAGTGCTAGTACCTCTTCGAGCGGGAGCGACAATGAGCAGTTCTTC
TRBV5-1	few	TRBD1	TRBJ1-1	CASSRAGGENTEAFF	TGCGCCAGCAGCCGTGCAGGGGGGGAGAACACTGAAGCTTTCTTT
TRBV9	-	-	TRBJ2-2	CASSDTSLTGANTGELFF	TGTGCCAGCAGCGACACCTCCTTGACAGGCGCCAACACCGGGGAGCTGTTTTTT
TRBV6-5	few	-	TRBJ2-7	CASSSGSWTVYEQYF	TGTGCCAGCAGTTCGGGGTCTTGGACCGTTTACGAGCAGTACTTC
TRBV6-1	few	-	TRBJ1-3	CASRCLDRSGNTIYF	TGTGCCAGCAGATGCCTTGACAGGTCTGGAAACACCATATATTTT
TRBV29-1	few	-	TRBJ1-1	CSVEDFWGNTEAFF	TGCAGCGTTGAAGATTTTTGGGGGAACACTGAAGCTTTCTTT
TRBV12-3/TRBV12-4	many	TRBD2	TRBJ2-1	CASSLRGGPYNEQFF	TGTGCCAGCAGTTTACGGGGGGGCCCCTATAATGAGCAGTTCTTC
TRBV6-2/TRBV6-3	-	TRBD2	TRBJ2-3	CASSYMDKRGRTDTQYF	TGTGCCAGCAGTTACATGGACAAGCGGGGAAGAACAGATACGCAGTATTTT
TRBV5-1	few	TRBD2	TRBJ2-2	CASSLVASGTGELFF	TGCGCCAGCAGCTTGGTGGCTAGCGGGACCGGGGAGCTGTTTTTT
TRBV6-5	-	-	TRBJ2-7	CASTTTGHKQYF	TGTGCCAGCACCACTACGGGGCACAAGCAGTACTTC